This T cell receptor beta chain was recorded in a study of naive and memory T cell subsets. Two oligonucleotides, mixed equimolar, formed the beta constant-region primer covering TRBC1 and TRBC2. In TCRdb, the UMI-ligation and nested PCR reads were re-called with MiXCR into one record per CDR3 protein. This sample has tens of thousands of distinct CDR3 sequences, with about an eighth found just once. This CDR3 comprises 14 residues. Germline CDR1 SGHVS, CDR2 FQNEAQ. The V and J ends lost 5 bases and 4 bases, in that order; junction bases with no gene match: 6. Many counts were recorded for this clonotype.

This sequence originates from a human donor in good health. Sequenced input: central memory CD4+ T cells from blood. The chain joins TRBV7-8 to TRBJ2-3; 7 bases are shared with TRBD1. CDR3 DNA sequence: TGTGCCAGCAGCCCCACAGGGGAATCAGATACGCAGTATTTT. This translates into CASSPTGESDTQYF. The full variable domain, completed using reference TRBV7-8 and TRBJ2-3, is GAGVSQSPRYKVAKRGQDVALRCDPISGHVSLFWYQQALGQGPEFLTYFQNEAQLDKSGLPSDRFFAERPEGSVSTLKIQRTQQEDSAVYLCASSPTGESDTQYFGPGTRLTVL.